This T cell receptor beta chain was retrieved from a study of human T cells and chemical hapten exposure. Study information: Donors were sensitized with 2% DPC on the upper inner arm.

V dropped 0 bases and J dropped 3 bases, with 7 bases sitting between them. The CDR3 runs 14 residues. CDR1 and CDR2 from the germline V gene are MGHRA and YSYEKL. TCRdb itself ran the RACE reads through MiXCR, one entry per CDR3 protein. Of about 84,000 distinct CDR3 sequences in the sample, 8.5% to 12% were seen once. The time point here: patch test 2, 6 weeks after DPC sensitization. Treatment of the sample: therapeutic diphenylcyclopropenone sensitization with weekly scalp DPC. Unfractionated whole blood yielded the extracted total RNA. Sequencing was performed on whole blood, taken in connection with sensitization to the hapten diphenylcyclopropenone (DPC). This receptor was obtained from a woman between 45 and 60 years old with alopecia areata. Some clones in this sample may be carry-over from other donors' samples. The chain is built from TRBV4-1 and TRBJ2-3; no definite D call. The CDR3 coding sequence is TGCGCCAGCAGCCAAGATCTACTGACAGATACGCAGTATTTT. Translation: CASSQDLLTDTQYF.